One and the same sample provided the 18 T cell receptor beta chains below, sequenced in a study of blood T cells in healthy people across ages. The use of a sample-barcoded 5' primer and a J-beta primer mix characterized a second PCR of roughly 6 to 12 cycles. TCRdb passed the 5' RACE reads through MiXCR, listing each CDR3 protein once. Among 950,000 to 1,200,000 distinct CDR3 sequences, approximately 38% were seen once, and the ten largest hold roughly 14%. The sequencing input was blood. The receptors originated from a man between 18 and 29 years old in good health.

This clonotype was detected a few times. The V gene is TRBV6-6, the J gene TRBJ1-2, with 8 bases matching TRBD1. This CDR3 contains 16 residues. V trimming: 0 bases; J trimming: 7 bases; junction bases outside the gene matches: 10. Germline V CDR1 and CDR2: MNHNY, SVGAGI (reference sequence). CDR3 DNA sequence: TGTGCCAGCAGTTACTCCCGGACAGGGAGGGGAAGTGGCTACACCTTC. This gives the protein CASSYSRTGRGSGYTF.

The J gene is TRBJ2-1, the V gene TRBV12-3 or TRBV12-4, with TRBD2 identical over 14 bases. The CDR3 runs 18 residues. Unmatched junction bases numbered 9, after V lost 7 bases and J lost 1 base. For the CDR3, the DNA is TGTGCCAGCACCCGGACTAGCGGGGGGACCGGTTCCTACAATGAGCAGTTCTTC. Its protein is CASTRTSGGTGSYNEQFF.

This clonotype turned up a few times. The rearrangement links TRBV12-3 or TRBV12-4 to TRBJ2-1, with 7 bases fitting TRBD1. The CDR3 extends over 14 amino acids. J lost 6 bases, V lost 6 bases, and 8 bases had no gene match. In DNA form, the CDR3 reads TGTGCCAGCAGCTCGGACAGGACATCCAATGAGCAGTTCTTC. It yields the protein CASSSDRTSNEQFF.

This chain joins TRBV15 and TRBJ1-6; a possible D gene is TRBD1 (5 bases). The CDR3 contains 14 residues. In germline, CDR1 is LNHNV, CDR2 YYDKDF (reference sequence). The germline V and J ends were trimmed by 3 bases and 3 bases, with 6 bases remaining between them. The DNA for the CDR3 is TGTGCCACCAGCAGCAGGGTCTATAATTCACCCCTCCACTTT. Translating it yields CATSSRVYNSPLHF.

The rearrangement uses TRBV5-1 and TRBJ2-7; the D call may be TRBD1 or TRBD2 (6 bases each). The V end was cut by 3 bases, the J end by 0 bases, with 16 bases between. Germline assignment: CDR1 SGHRS and CDR2 YFSETQ. The CDR3 is 16 residues long. The CDR3 sequence: CASSYPGDSSSYEQYF. Written as DNA, the CDR3 is TGCGCCAGCAGCTACCCAGGGGACTCTAGCTCCTACGAGCAGTACTTC.

The J gene is TRBJ1-1, the V gene TRBV12-3 or TRBV12-4, with D possibly TRBD1 on 5 matching bases. CDR3 length equals 15 residues. V dropped 2 bases and J dropped 5 bases, with 15 bases sitting between them. Here the CDR3 DNA reads TGTGCCAGCAGTTTATTGGGAGGGGACGGGACTGAAGCTTTCTTT. Its protein product is CASSLLGGDGTEAFF.

This clonotype was detected only a few times. The rearrangement links TRBV7-9 to TRBJ1-2; D perhaps matches TRBD1 (6 bases). Per the germline V gene, CDR1 is SEHNR and CDR2 is FQNEAQ (reference sequence). V lost 3 bases to trimming and J lost 4 bases, with 27 bases between them. The length of the CDR3 is 19 residues. The CDR3 sequence is CASSFGGPRKAEGSYGYTF. For the CDR3, the DNA is TGTGCCAGCAGCTTTGGGGGCCCACGTAAAGCTGAGGGCTCCTATGGCTACACCTTC.

This clonotype was observed a few times. V is TRBV6-6 and J is TRBJ1-5, with unresolved D. Per the germline V gene, CDR1 is MNHNY and CDR2 is SVGAGI (reference sequence). The CDR3 totals 12 residues. With 2 bases removed from V and 8 bases from J, the gap between germline ends came to 7 bases. CDR3 amino acids: CASSYPEEPQHF. The CDR3 region has the DNA TGTGCCAGCAGTTACCCCGAAGAGCCCCAGCATTTT.

This clonotype was observed a few times. This chain connects TRBV11-2 to TRBJ2-3, with D perhaps TRBD2 (6 bases). The CDR3 is 14 residues long. Trimming pared 8 bases from V and 6 bases from J, leaving 18 bases between. The germline CDR1 and CDR2 sequences are SGHAT and FQNNGV. The CDR3, as DNA: TGTGCCAGCGGACCCGGGGGAAGCCGTGATACGCAGTATTTT. Encoded protein: CASGPGGSRDTQYF.

The rearrangement uses TRBV5-6 and TRBJ1-1, with 7 nucleotides matching TRBD1. The germline V gene encodes CDR1 SGHDT and CDR2 YYEEEE. J lost 1 base, V lost 1 base, and 10 bases had no gene match. This CDR3 region has 17 residues. The CDR3 nucleotides read TGTGCCAGCAGCTTGCCCCGGGACAGCGAGGGGAACACTGAAGCTTTCTTT. It codes for CASSLPRDSEGNTEAFF.

The V and J genes are TRBV27 and TRBJ1-1; 9 nucleotides align to TRBD1. The trim removed 5 bases at V and 3 bases at J, leaving 10 bases unmatched. Per germline, CDR1 MNHEY and CDR2 SMNVEV (reference sequence). This CDR3 has 16 residues. CDR3 in amino acids: CASSTRDRVFDTEAFF. CDR3 coding DNA: TGTGCCAGCAGTACTCGGGACAGGGTTTTCGACACTGAAGCTTTCTTT.

This clonotype was seen a single time. This may arise from a read error, as a much more abundant clone is one base away. This chain connects TRBV6-5 to TRBJ2-1; TRBD2 matches at 9 bases. The CDR3 has 13 amino acids. V dropped 7 bases and J dropped 10; count of bases not matched to a gene: 8. Germline V gives CDR1 MNHEY, CDR2 SVGAGI. This CDR3 reads CASKRGVTYEQFF. CDR3 DNA: TGTGCCAGCAAGCGGGGGGTTACCTACGAGCAGTTCTTC.

The V call is TRBV28, the J call TRBJ1-1, with a weak D call TRBD1 (5 bases). Trimming cost V 8 bases and J 0 bases, with 16 bases left between them. Germline CDR1 and CDR2: MDHEN and SYDVKM. This CDR3 has 15 amino acids. The CDR3 sequence: CASPGPGGVNTEAFF. The CDR3 DNA sequence: TGTGCCAGCCCCGGCCCCGGGGGGGTGAACACTGAAGCTTTCTTT.

V and J are TRBV3-1 and TRBJ2-1, with 12 bases lining up with TRBD2. The germline V gene has CDR1 LGHDT and CDR2 YNNKEL (reference sequence). V lost 5 bases and J lost 5; bases outside the gene matches: 4. The CDR3 is 15 residues long. The CDR3 region has the DNA TGTGCCAGCAGCACGACTAGCGGGGGAGACAATGAGCAGTTCTTC. Encoded protein: CASSTTSGGDNEQFF.

The rearrangement uses TRBV28 and TRBJ2-1; 9 nucleotides agree with TRBD1. The V and J ends lost 7 bases and 2 bases, in that order; junction bases with no gene match: 6. Germline CDR1 and CDR2: MDHEN and SYDVKM. The CDR3 is 15 residues long. The CDR3 region is CASNKGQGAYNEQFF. In nucleotides, the CDR3 is TGTGCCAGCAATAAGGGACAGGGCGCCTACAATGAGCAGTTCTTC.

This clonotype has just one count. Its ends do not fully match the called genes, so a read error is possible. In nucleotides, the CDR3 is TGTGCCAGCAGCCTTCGACAGGGTAGTGGCTCACCCCCCCACTTT. It codes for CASSLRQGSGSPPHF. The chain carries TRBV7-2 and TRBJ1-6, with TRBD1 identical over 7 bases. There are 15 residues in the CDR3. Germline CDR1 and CDR2: SGHTA and FQGNSA.

This clonotype came up a few times. V usage is TRBV6-1 and J usage is TRBJ1-2; D is undetermined. V dropped 6 bases and J dropped 10 bases, with 18 bases sitting between them. Germline V gene sequence: CDR1 MNHNS, CDR2 SASEGT. The CDR3 consists of 13 residues. For the CDR3, the DNA is TGTGCCAGCAGCGACACCGCGGAGGGTCACTACACCTTC. It specifies CASSDTAEGHYTF.

This clonotype was detected many times. The chain links TRBV7-2 to TRBJ1-2; no firm D call. V lost 1 base to trimming and J lost 8 bases, with 14 bases between them. This CDR3 is 14 amino acids long. Germline V gene data show CDR1 as SGHTA and CDR2 as FQGNSA. CDR3 in DNA: TGTGCCAGCAGCTTAGTTCCGTCTCCGGAGGGCTACACCTTC. This gives the protein CASSLVPSPEGYTF.